This T cell receptor (beta chain) was recovered during a study of shared clonotypes between healthy human individuals. As regards this clone: Its antigen remains unknown.

Naive CD8 isolation took CD45RO-negative cells positively selected for CCR7 and excluded terminally differentiated effector memory CD45RA+ cells. Profiling relied on immunoSEQ multiplex PCR, and the TCRdb table lists in-frame clones only, not all of them. This table has around 2.1 million clones, 85% to 95% appearing once. Notes on the study in general: Memory subsets had estimated richness that was generally smaller than that of naive subsets. Generation probability values for non-shared clonotypes were lower than those for clonotypes shared by all four donors.

Sequencing was carried out using naive CD8+ T cells from PBMCs. This TCR was sampled from a man younger than 30 in good health. Some clones in this sample may be carry-over from other donors' samples.

The DNA for the CDR3 is TGTGCCAGCAGCATACTAGCGGGAGACAACGAGCAGTACTTC. Translating gives CASSILAGDNEQYF. V usage is TRBV9 and J usage is TRBJ2-7; 11 nucleotides line up with TRBD2. Trimming took 4 bases from V and 5 from J; bases not matched to a gene: 5. CDR3 size: 14 residues. The germline CDR1 and CDR2 sequences are SGDLS and YYNGEE.